This T cell receptor (beta chain) appears in the sequencing data of a study of T-cell memory formation after mild COVID-19. 5'RACE primed at constant segments yielded TCR alpha and TCR beta cDNA libraries bearing sample barcodes and UMIs. Each CDR3 protein gets one entry after TCRdb re-called the 5' RACE reads with MiXCR. Of roughly 300,000 distinct CDR3 sequences in the sample, roughly 13% are singletons; the top ten hold 22%. The germline V gene encodes CDR1 KGHSH and CDR2 LQKENI. The CDR3 is 14 residues long. V lost 4 bases, J lost 0 bases, and 8 bases lay in between. This clonotype was seen ten or more times. Its antigen is not identified. General study findings and limits: Later expanders leaned CD4+, whereas clones that contracted between day 15 and 85 were balanced CD4/CD8. The study detected some responding clones in pre-infection memory, suggesting cross-reactive memory joined. Specificity for SARS-CoV-2 was not confirmed among the second-wave clones peaking on day 37.

This sequence joins TRBV18 and TRBJ2-3; D uncertain. This TCR was recovered from a man aged 18 to 30 who had mild COVID-19 (a few samples of this study predate the infection). Cell type and time point are not known. Sequenced: PBMCs or a T cell subset sorted from them (not recorded which). CDR3 residues: CASSRGASTDTQYF. The CDR3 nucleotides are TGTGCCAGCTCACGGGGTGCTAGCACAGATACGCAGTATTTT.